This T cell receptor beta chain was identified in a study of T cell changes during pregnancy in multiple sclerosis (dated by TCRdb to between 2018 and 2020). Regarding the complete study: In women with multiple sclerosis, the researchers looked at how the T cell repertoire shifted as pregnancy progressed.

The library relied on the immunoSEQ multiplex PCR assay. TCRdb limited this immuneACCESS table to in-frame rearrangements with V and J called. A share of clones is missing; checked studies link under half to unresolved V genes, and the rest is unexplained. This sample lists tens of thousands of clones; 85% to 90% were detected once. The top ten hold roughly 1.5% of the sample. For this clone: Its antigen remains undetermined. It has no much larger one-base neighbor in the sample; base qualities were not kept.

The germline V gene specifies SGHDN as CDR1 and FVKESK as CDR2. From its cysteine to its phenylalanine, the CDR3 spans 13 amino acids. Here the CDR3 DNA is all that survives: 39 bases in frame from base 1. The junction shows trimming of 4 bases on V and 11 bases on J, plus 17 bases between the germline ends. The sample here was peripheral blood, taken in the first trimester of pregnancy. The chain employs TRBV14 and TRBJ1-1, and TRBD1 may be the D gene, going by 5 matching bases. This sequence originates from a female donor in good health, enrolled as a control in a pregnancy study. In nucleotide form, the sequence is TGTGCCAGCAGCCCCAGGGTCCTGTCGGAGGCTTTCTTT. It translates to CASSPRVLSEAFF.